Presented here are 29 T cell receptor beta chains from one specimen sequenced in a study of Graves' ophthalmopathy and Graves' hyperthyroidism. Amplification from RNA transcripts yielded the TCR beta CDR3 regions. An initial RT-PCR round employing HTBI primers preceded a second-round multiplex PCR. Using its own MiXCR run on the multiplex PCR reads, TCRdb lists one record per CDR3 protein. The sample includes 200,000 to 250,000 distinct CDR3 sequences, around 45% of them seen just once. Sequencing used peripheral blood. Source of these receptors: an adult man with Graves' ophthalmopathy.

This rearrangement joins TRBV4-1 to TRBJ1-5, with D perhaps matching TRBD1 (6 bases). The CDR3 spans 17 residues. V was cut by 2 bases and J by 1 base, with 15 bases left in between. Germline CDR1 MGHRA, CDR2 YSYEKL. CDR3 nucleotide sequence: TGCGCCAGCAGCCAAACAGGGATTTTGGGAAGCAATCAGCCCCAGCATTTT. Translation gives CASSQTGILGSNQPQHF.

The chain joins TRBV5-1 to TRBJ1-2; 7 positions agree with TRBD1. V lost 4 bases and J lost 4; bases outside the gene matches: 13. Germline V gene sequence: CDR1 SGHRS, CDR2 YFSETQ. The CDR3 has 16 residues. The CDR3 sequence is CASSPGAGGTSYGYTF. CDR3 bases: TGCGCCAGCAGCCCTGGCGCAGGGGGTACCTCCTATGGCTACACCTTC.

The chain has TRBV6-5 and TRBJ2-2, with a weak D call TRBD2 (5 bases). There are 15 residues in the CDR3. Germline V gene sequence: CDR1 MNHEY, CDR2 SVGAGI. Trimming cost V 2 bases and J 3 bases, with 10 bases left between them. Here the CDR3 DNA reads TGTGCCAGCAGTTACCTCGACGGGGACACCGGGGAGCTGTTTTTT. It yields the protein CASSYLDGDTGELFF.

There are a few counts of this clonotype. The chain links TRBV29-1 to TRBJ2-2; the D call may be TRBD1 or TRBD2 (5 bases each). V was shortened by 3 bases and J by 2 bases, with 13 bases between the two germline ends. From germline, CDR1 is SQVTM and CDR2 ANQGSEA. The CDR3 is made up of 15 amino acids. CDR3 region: CSVETGTVNTGELFF. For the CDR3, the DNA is TGCAGCGTTGAGACCGGGACCGTTAACACCGGGGAGCTGTTTTTT.

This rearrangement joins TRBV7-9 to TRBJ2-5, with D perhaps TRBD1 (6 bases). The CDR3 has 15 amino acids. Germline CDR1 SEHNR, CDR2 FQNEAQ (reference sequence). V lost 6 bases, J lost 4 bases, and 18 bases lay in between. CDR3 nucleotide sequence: TGTGCCAGCAGGCCCGTAACCAAGGGGGTAGAGACCCAGTACTTC. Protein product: CASRPVTKGVETQYF.

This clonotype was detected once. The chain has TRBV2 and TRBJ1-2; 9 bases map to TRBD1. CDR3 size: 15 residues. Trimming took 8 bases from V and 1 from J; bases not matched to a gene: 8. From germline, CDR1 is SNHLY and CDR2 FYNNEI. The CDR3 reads CASRSTGGGNYGYTF. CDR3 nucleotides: TGTGCCAGCCGGTCCACAGGGGGCGGTAACTATGGCTACACCTTC.

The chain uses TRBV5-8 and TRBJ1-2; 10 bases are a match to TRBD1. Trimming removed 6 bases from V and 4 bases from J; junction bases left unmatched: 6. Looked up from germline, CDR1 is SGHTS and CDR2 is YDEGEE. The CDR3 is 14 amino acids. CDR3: CASTKTGGTYGYTF. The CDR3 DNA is TGTGCCAGCACCAAGACAGGGGGCACCTATGGCTACACCTTC.

The CDR3 protein is CASSSTAQGDEQYF. The CDR3 DNA follows: TGTGCCAGTAGCTCGACTGCACAGGGGGACGAGCAGTACTTC. The gene calls are TRBV19 and TRBJ2-7, with 8 bases aligning to TRBD1. The CDR3 runs 14 residues. Germline V gene data show CDR1 as LNHDA and CDR2 as SQIVND (reference sequence). V shed 6 bases and J 5 bases; nucleotides not matched to a gene: 9.

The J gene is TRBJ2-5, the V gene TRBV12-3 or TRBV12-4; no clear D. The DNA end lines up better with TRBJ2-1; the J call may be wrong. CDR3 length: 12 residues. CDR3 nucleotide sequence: TGTGCCAGCAGTCCCGAGCAGGTTACGCAGTTCTTC. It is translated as CASSPEQVTQFF.

The CDR3 sequence is CASRETKNTEAFF. In DNA, the CDR3 is TGTGCCAGCAGAGAGACAAAGAACACTGAAGCTTTCTTT. The rearrangement uses TRBV7-8 and TRBJ1-1; no clear D gene. V lost 6 bases and J lost 1, with 9 bases in between. The CDR3 covers 13 residues. The germline V gene encodes CDR1 SGHVS and CDR2 FQNEAQ.

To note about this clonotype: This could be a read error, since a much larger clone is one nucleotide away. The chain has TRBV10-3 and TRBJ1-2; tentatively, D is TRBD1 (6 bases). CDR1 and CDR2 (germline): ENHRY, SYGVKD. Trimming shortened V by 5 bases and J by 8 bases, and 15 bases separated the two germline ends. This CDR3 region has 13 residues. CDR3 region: CAISYGSGAGYTF. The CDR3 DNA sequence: TGTGCCATCAGTTACGGTTCAGGGGCGGGCTACACCTTC.

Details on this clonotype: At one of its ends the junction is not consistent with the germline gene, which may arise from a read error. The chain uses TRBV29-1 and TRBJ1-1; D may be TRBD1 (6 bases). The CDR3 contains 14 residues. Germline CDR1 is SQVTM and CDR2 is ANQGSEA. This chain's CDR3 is CGVEEGGANTEAFF. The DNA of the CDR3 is TGCGGCGTTGAAGAGGGGGGGGCGAACACTGAAGCTTTCTTT. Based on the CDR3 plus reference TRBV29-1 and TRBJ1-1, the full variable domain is SAVISQKPSRDICQRGTSLTIQCQVDSQVTMMFWYRQQPGQSLTLIATANQGSEATYESGFVIDKFPISRPNLTFSTLTVSNMSPEDSSIYLCGVEEGGANTEAFFGQGTRLTVV.

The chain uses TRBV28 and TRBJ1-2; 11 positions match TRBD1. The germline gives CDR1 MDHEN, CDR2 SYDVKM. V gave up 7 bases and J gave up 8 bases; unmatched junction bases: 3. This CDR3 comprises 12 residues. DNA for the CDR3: TGTGCCAGCACCGGACAGGGGGCAGGCTACACCTTC. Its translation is CASTGQGAGYTF.

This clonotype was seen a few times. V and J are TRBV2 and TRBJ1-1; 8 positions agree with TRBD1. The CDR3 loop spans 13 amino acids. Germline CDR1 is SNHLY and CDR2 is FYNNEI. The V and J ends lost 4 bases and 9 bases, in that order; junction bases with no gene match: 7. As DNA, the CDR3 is TGTGCCAGCAGTGTTAACCAGGGGGCGAAAGCTTTCTTT. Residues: CASSVNQGAKAFF.

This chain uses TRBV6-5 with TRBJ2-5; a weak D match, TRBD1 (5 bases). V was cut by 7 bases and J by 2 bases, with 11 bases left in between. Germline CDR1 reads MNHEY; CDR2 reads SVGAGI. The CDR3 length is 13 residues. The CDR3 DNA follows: TGTGCCAGCAAACAAAACAGGCAAGAGACCCAGTACTTC. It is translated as CASKQNRQETQYF.

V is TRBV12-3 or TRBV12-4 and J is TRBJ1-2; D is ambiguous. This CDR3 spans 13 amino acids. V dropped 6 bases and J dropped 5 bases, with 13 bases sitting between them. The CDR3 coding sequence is TGTGCCAGCAGCCCGACACGGAGTTATGGCTACACCTTC. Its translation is CASSPTRSYGYTF.

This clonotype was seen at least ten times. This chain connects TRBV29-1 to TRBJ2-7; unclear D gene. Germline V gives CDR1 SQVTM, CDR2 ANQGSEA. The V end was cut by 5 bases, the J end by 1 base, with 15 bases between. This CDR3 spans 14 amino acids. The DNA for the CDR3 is TGCAGCGTTATACTTGGGCTCTCATCCTACGAGCAGTACTTC. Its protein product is CSVILGLSSYEQYF.

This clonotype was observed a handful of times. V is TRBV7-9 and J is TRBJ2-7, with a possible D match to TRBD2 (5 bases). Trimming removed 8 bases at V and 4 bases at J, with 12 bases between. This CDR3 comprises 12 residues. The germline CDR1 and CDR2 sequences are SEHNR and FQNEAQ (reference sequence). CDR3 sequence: CASGSQSYEQYF. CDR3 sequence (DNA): TGTGCCAGCGGGAGTCAATCATACGAGCAGTACTTC.

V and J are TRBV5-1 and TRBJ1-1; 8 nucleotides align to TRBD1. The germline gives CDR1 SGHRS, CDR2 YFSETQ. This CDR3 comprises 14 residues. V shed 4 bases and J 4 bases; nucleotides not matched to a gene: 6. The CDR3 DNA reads TGCGCCAGCAGCCCTCAGGGGGCCGGCACTGAAGCTTTCTTT. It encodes CASSPQGAGTEAFF. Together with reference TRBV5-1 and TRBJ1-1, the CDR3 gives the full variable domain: KAGVTQTPRYLIKTRGQQVTLSCSPISGHRSVSWYQQTPGQGLQFLFEYFSETQRNKGNFPGRFSGRQFSNSRSEMNVSTLELGDSALYLCASSPQGAGTEAFFGQGTRLTVV.

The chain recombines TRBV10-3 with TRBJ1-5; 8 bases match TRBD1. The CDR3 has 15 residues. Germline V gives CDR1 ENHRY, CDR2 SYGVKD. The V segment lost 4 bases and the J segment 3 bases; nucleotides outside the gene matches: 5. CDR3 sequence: CAISVSQGANQPQHF. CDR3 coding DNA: TGTGCCATCAGTGTATCCCAGGGGGCCAATCAGCCCCAGCATTTT.

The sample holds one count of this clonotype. As DNA, the CDR3 is TGCGCCAGCAGTTCTTTTGACAGGATTACTAACTATGGCTACACCTTC. It translates to CASSSFDRITNYGYTF. This chain links TRBV5-1 with TRBJ1-2, with D possibly TRBD1 on 6 matching bases. Between the trimmed V and J ends, which lost 5 bases and 0 bases, there was a span of 17 bases. The CDR3 sequence is 16 residues long. Germline values: CDR1 SGHRS, CDR2 YFSETQ.

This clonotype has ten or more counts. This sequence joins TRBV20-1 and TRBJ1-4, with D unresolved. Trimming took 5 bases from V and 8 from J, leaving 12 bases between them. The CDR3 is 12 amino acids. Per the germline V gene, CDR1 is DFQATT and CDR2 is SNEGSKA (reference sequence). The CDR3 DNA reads TGCAGTGCTTCCCGACAAACGGAAAAACTGTTTTTT. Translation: CSASRQTEKLFF.

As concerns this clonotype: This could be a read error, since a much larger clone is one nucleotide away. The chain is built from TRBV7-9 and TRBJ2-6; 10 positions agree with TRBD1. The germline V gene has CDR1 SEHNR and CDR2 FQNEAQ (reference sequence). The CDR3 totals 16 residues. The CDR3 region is CASGLGTGAGANVLTF. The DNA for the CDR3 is TGTGCCAGCGGCTTAGGGACAGGGGCTGGGGCCAACGTCCTGACTTTC.

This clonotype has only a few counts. The CDR3 protein is CASGAFGLRASGVQYF. CDR3 DNA: TGCGCCAGTGGGGCATTTGGCCTACGTGCGTCGGGGGTGCAGTACTTC. The genes are TRBV5-1 and TRBJ2-7; D might be TRBD2 (6 bases). The V end was cut by 8 bases, the J end by 9 bases, with 30 bases between. The CDR3 sequence is 16 residues long. CDR1 and CDR2 (germline): SGHRS, YFSETQ.

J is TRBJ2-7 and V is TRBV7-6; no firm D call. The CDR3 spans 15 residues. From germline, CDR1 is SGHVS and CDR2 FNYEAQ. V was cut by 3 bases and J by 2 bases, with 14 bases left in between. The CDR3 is CASSLDGGRPYEQYF. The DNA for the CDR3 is TGTGCCAGCAGCTTGGACGGCGGACGCCCCTACGAGCAGTACTTC.

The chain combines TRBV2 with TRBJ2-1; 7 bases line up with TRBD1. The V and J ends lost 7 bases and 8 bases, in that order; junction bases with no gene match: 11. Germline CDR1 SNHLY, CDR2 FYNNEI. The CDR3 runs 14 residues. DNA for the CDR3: TGTGCCAGCACCCCGGGGAGAGGGGGCGATGAGCAGTTCTTC. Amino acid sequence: CASTPGRGGDEQFF.

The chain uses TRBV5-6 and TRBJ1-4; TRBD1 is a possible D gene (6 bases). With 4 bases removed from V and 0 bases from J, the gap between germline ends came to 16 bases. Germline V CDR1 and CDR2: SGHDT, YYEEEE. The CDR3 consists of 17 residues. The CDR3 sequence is CASSKTGDTATNEKLFF. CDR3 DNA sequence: TGTGCCAGCAGCAAGACAGGTGATACCGCAACTAATGAAAAACTGTTTTTT.

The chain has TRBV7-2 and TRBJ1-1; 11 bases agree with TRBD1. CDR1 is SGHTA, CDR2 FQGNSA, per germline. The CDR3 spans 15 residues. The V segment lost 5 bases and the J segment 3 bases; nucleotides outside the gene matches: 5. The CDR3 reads CASSTGTGGDTEAFF. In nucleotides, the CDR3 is TGTGCCAGCAGCACAGGGACAGGGGGTGACACTGAAGCTTTCTTT.

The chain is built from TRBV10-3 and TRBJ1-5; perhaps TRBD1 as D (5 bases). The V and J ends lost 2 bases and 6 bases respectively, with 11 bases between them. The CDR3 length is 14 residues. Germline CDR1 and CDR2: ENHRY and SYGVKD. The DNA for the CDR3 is TGTGCCATCAGTGAGGGAGGGGCTCGTCAGCCCCAGCATTTT. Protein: CAISEGGARQPQHF.